The entry below describes one T cell receptor (beta chain). The antigen is unknown. This sample is part of a study of T cell repertoires in cytomegalovirus infection. Whole-study context: Well-studied HLA-B-restricted epitopes and recently identified HLA-C-restricted epitopes of CMV were both used in the study. Study-wide findings and caveats: There were HLA-C-restricted CMV-specific TCR beta clonotypes dominating the ex vivo response.

Unmatched junction bases numbered 5, after V lost 6 bases and J lost 0 bases. The V gene's germline CDR1 is MGHRA and CDR2 YSYEKL. This CDR3 has 16 residues. One entry per CDR3 protein results from TCRdb running MiXCR on the reads. The table shows approximately 910,000 distinct CDR3 sequences, with less than 35% occurring only once. This receptor was identified in a human donor in good health (CMV status not recorded). Some clones in this sample may be carry-over from other donors' samples. This specimen consisted of cultured CD8+ T cells from PBMCs, obtained from culture after CMV antigen stimulation. V and J are TRBV4-1 and TRBJ2-4; 10 bases align to TRBD2. The CDR3 spells CASSLAGALAKNIQYF. CDR3 DNA sequence: TGCGCCAGCAGTCTAGCGGGGGCCCTAGCCAAAAACATTCAGTACTTC.